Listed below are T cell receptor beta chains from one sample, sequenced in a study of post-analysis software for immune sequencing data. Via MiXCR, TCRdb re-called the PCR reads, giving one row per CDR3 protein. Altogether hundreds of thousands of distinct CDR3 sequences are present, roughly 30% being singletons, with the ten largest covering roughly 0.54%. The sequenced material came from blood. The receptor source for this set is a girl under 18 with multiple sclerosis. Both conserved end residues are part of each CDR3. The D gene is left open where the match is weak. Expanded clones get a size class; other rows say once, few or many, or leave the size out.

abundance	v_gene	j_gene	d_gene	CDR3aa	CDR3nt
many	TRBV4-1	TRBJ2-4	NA	CASSQVGDLAKNIQYF	TGCGCCAGCAGCCAAGTCGGGGACCTAGCCAAAAACATTCAGTACTTC
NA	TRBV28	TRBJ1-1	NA	CASREQMNTEAFF	TGTGCCAGCAGAGAACAGATGAACACTGAAGCTTTCTTT
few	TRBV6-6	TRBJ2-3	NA	CASSYTARSTDTQYF	TGTGCCAGCAGTTACACGGCCCGCAGCACAGATACGCAGTATTTT
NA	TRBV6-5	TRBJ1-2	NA	CASSYGDYGYTF	TGTGCCAGCAGTTACGGGGACTATGGCTACACCTTC
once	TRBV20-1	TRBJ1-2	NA	CSASVGTVYGYTF	TGCAGTGCTAGTGTCGGGACGGTATATGGCTACACCTTC
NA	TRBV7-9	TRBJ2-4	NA	CASSLAGSGVKNIQYF	TGTGCCAGCAGCTTAGCGGGTTCTGGGGTCAAAAACATTCAGTACTTC
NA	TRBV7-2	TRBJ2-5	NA	CASSLNRNTGGNEQYF	TGTGCCAGCAGCTTAAACAGAAACACCGGTGGCAATGAGCAGTACTTC
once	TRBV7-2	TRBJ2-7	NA	CASSLVLESGAYEQYF	TGTGCCAGCAGCTTAGTCCTGGAAAGCGGAGCCTACGAGCAGTACTTC
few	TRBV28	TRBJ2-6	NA	CASSLYEGPGANVLTF	TGTGCCAGCAGTTTATACGAAGGCCCTGGGGCCAACGTCCTGACTTTC
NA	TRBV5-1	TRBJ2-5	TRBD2	CASSLELAENQETQYF	TGCGCCAGCAGCTTGGAACTAGCGGAGAACCAAGAGACCCAGTACTTC
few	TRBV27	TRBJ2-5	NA	CASSAEGISSTRETQYF	TGTGCCAGCAGCGCCGAAGGCATCTCCTCTACAAGAGAGACCCAGTACTTC
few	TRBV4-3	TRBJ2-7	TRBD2	CASSQDGSLEGGPYNEQYF	TGCGCCAGCAGCCAAGATGGGTCCCTTGAGGGAGGGCCCTACAATGAGCAGTACTTC
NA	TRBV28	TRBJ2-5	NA	CASSSSVPGPRSQYF	TGTGCCAGCAGTTCGTCTGTCCCGGGACCCCGAAGTCAGTACTTC
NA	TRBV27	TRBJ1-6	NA	CASSLSRQSYNSPLHF	TGTGCCAGCAGTTTATCTAGACAGAGCTATAATTCACCCCTCCACTTT
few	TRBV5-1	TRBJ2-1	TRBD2	CASSPPQDIAGVGFDEQFF	TGCGCCAGCAGCCCCCCCCAAGATATAGCGGGAGTAGGTTTTGATGAGCAGTTCTTC
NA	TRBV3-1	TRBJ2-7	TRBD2	CASSSGSGGSYEQYF	TGTGCCAGCTCCAGCGGATCGGGAGGGTCCTACGAGCAGTACTTC
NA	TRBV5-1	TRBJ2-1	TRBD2	CASSLPLLAGDSPSVSNEQFF	TGCGCCAGCAGCTTGCCCCTTCTAGCGGGAGACTCCCCTTCCGTCTCCAATGAGCAGTTCTTC
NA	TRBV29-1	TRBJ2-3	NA	CSVGPVEIYTDTQYF	TGCAGCGTTGGCCCTGTAGAAATATACACAGATACGCAGTATTTT
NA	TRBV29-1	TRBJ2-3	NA	CSVEEALDTQYF	TGCAGCGTTGAAGAAGCGCTAGATACGCAGTATTTT
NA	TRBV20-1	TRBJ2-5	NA	CSVWTDQETQYF	TGCAGTGTATGGACAGACCAAGAGACCCAGTACTTC
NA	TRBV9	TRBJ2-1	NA	CAGGVEGFGYNEQFF	TGTGCCGGCGGCGTAGAAGGGTTCGGCTACAATGAGCAGTTCTTC
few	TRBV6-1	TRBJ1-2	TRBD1	CASSEATGNYGYTF	TGTGCCAGCAGTGAAGCGACAGGGAACTATGGCTACACCTTC
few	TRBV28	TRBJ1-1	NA	CASSFSGAWGTEAFF	TGTGCCAGCAGTTTTTCAGGGGCGTGGGGCACTGAAGCTTTCTTT
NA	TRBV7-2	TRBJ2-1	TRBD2	CASSFRRGVFDEQFF	TGTGCCAGCAGCTTTAGGCGGGGGGTATTCGATGAGCAGTTCTTC
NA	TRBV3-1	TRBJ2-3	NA	CASSQGGATTQYF	TGTGCCAGCAGCCAAGGGGGGGCAACTACGCAGTATTTT
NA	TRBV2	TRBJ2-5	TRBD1	CASTSRGQGGETQYF	TGTGCCAGCACCAGCCGGGGACAGGGCGGAGAGACCCAGTACTTC
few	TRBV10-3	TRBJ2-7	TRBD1	CAISEGTEKRHNSYEQYF	TGTGCCATCAGCGAAGGGACAGAGAAAAGACACAACTCCTACGAGCAGTACTTC
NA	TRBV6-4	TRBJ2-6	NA	CASSDSLAGANVLTF	TGTGCCAGCAGTGACTCTCTAGCTGGGGCCAACGTCCTGACTTTC
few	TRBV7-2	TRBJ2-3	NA	CASSSPSRDSQYF	TGTGCCAGCAGCTCCCCCTCCAGGGATTCGCAGTATTTT
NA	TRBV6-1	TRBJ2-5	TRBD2	CASMLLSWTSTQEETQYF	TGTGCCAGCATGCTTCTTTCGTGGACTAGCACCCAAGAGGAGACCCAGTACTTC
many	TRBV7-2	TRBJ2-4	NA	CASSLGGNVKNIQYF	TGTGCCAGCAGCTTGGGCGGGAATGTCAAAAACATTCAGTACTTC
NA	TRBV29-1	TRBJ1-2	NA	CSVAKAPYGYTF	TGCAGCGTCGCCAAGGCCCCGTATGGCTACACCTTC
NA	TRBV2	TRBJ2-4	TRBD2	CASLGLAGPMEQYF	TGTGCCAGCCTAGGGCTAGCGGGCCCAATGGAGCAGTACTTC
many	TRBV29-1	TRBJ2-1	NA	CSVVPGHNEQFF	TGCAGCGTTGTACCAGGGCACAATGAGCAGTTCTTC
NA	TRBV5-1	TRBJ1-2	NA	CASSPGTVLAGYTF	TGCGCCAGCAGCCCCGGGACGGTTCTGGCGGGCTACACCTTC
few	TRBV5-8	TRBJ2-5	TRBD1	CASRTRDRNQETQYF	TGTGCCAGCAGGACCCGGGACAGGAACCAAGAGACCCAGTACTTC
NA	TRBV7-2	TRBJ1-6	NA	CASSRTGTWESPLHF	TGTGCCAGCAGTCGAACCGGGACTTGGGAATCACCCCTCCACTTT
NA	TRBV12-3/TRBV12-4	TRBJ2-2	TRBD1	CASSLTYGQGATGELFF	TGTGCCAGCAGTCTCACCTACGGACAGGGAGCGACCGGGGAGCTGTTTTTT
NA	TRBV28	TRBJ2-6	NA	CASSRQTF	TGTGCCAGCAGCAGACAGACTTTC
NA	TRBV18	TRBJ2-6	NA	CASSPSHLSGANVLTF	TGTGCCAGCTCACCATCTCATCTCTCTGGGGCCAACGTCCTGACTTTC
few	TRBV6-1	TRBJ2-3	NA	CASTVGTNRQDTQYF	TGTGCCAGCACCGTTGGTACTAACCGCCAAGATACGCAGTATTTT
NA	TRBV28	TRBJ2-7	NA	CASSISFSSYEQYF	TGTGCCAGCAGCATCTCATTTAGCTCCTACGAGCAGTACTTC
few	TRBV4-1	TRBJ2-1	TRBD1	CASSQGPQGAREQFF	TGCGCCAGCAGCCAAGGTCCCCAGGGGGCCAGGGAGCAGTTCTTC
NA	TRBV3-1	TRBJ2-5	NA	CASSQDPGSEETQYF	TGTGCCAGCAGCCAAGATCCGGGGTCAGAGGAGACCCAGTACTTC
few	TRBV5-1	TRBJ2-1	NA	CASSLRQGGAYNEQFF	TGCGCCAGCAGCTTGCGGCAGGGAGGTGCCTACAATGAGCAGTTCTTC
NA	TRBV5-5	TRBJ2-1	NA	CASSSLANEQFF	TGTGCCAGCAGCTCCCTAGCGAATGAGCAGTTCTTC